The subject of this entry is one TCR gamma chain. This entry belongs to a study of gamma-delta chains in newborns, infants, children. Study background: Polyclonal expansion of innate γδ T cells after birth follows microbial exposure.

The CDR3 is 14 amino acids. Losses at the gene ends were 6 bases for V and 4 bases for J; bases not matched to a gene: 8. Germline V gene lookup returns CDR1 VENAVY and CDR2 YDSYNSRV. TCRdb redid the clone calls on the reads with CATT. Of under 950 gamma-chain clones in the sample, approximately 60% were seen once. The receptor was isolated from a child who was a newborn, infant or young child, either healthy, febrile or measles-vaccinated (not recorded which). The chain has TRGV8 and TRGJP2. TCRdb offers no J gene call, so here the DNA was matched to germline to obtain one. Sequencing was carried out using blood. The CDR3 here is CATWPLHSDWIKTF. The CDR3 nucleotides read TGTGCCACCTGGCCTTTGCATAGTGATTGGATCAAGACGTTT.